Following are 5 T cell receptor beta chains from one sample sequenced in a study of cytomegalovirus exposure and HLA in healthy donors. PCR employed 60 Vbeta and 13 Jbeta primers. Some clones are missing from TCRdb's copy, which holds only in-frame ones; the method was immunoSEQ multiplex PCR. This table has about 180,000 clones, roughly 84% appearing once. The source material was PBMCs. The receptors come from a girl aged 2 to 10 in good health and CMV-seropositive.

The chain has TRBV6-5 and TRBJ2-5, with TRBD1 as a possible D gene (6 bases). The J call may be in error: the DNA end matches TRBJ2-7 better. Germline V CDR1 and CDR2: MNHEY, SVGAGI. This CDR3 spans 15 amino acids. The CDR3 protein is CASSPTGSGAYEQYF. For the CDR3, the DNA is TGTGCCAGCAGCCCTACAGGTTCAGGGGCCTACGAGCAGTACTTC.

J is TRBJ2-7 and V is TRBV6-1, with TRBD1 matching over 8 bases. Germline CDR1 MNHNS, CDR2 SASEGT. This CDR3 has 14 residues. The J segment lost 3 bases and the V segment lost 8 bases, leaving 9 bases of the junction unmatched. In DNA form, the CDR3 reads TGTGCCAGCTCTCAGGGGGCGACCCTCTACGAGCAGTACTTC. Translating it yields CASSQGATLYEQYF.

The genes are TRBV11-3 and TRBJ1-5; D unclear. The CDR3 is 16 residues long. V lost 2 bases and J 0 bases, leaving 11 bases between the germline ends. Germline CDR1 reads SGHNT; CDR2 reads YENEEA. CDR3 sequence: CASSLFLPYSNQPQHF. DNA of the CDR3: TGTGCCAGCAGCTTATTTCTCCCCTATAGCAATCAGCCCCAGCATTTT.

The gene calls are TRBV27 and TRBJ2-3; no definite D call. The CDR3 loop spans 14 amino acids. Trimming removed 7 bases from V and 1 base from J, with 12 bases in between. CDR1 is MNHEY and CDR2 is SMNVEV in the germline V gene (reference sequence). CDR3 amino acids: CASTHPRGTDTQYF. DNA of the CDR3: TGTGCCAGCACCCATCCTCGGGGCACAGATACGCAGTATTTT.

The rearrangement links TRBV19 to TRBJ2-7; the D gene is possibly TRBD2 (7 bases). The CDR3 is 15 amino acids. Trimming took off 3 bases at V and 3 bases at J, with 15 bases between the two ends. Germline V gene data show CDR1 as LNHDA and CDR2 as SQIVND (reference sequence). CDR3 loop: CASSIPGGALYEQYF. The CDR3 DNA reads as TGTGCCAGTAGTATTCCTGGGGGGGCTCTCTACGAGCAGTACTTC.